The 30 T cell receptor beta chains reported below all come from one sample, sequenced in a study of beta chain features in type 1 diabetes. Study results and limitations: Moderate yet significant TCRB CDR3 shortening was seen in Type 1 diabetes patients in all four CD4+ subsets.

The antigens of these receptors remain unknown. As every portion of the isolated RNA was reverse transcribed, the sequencing read expressed TCRB transcripts. Produced via immunoSEQ multiplex PCR; TCRdb's table is partial and in-frame only. The sample has 150,000 to 190,000 clones, about a tenth seen once; the top ten hold more than 0.45%. The sample consisted of central memory CD4+ T cells from blood. The receptors here all came from a man aged 25-45 years with type 1 diabetes.

The chain joins TRBV6-5 to TRBJ1-1; TRBD1 matches 8 bases. Germline-derived CDR1 and CDR2 are MNHEY and SVGAGI. The CDR3 is 13 residues long. The V and J ends lost 11 bases and 0 bases, in that order; junction bases with no gene match: 5. DNA for the CDR3: TGTGCCTCTCGGACAGGGTTGAACACTGAAGCTTTCTTT. This codes for CASRTGLNTEAFF.

The chain couples TRBV11-1 to TRBJ1-2, with TRBD1 matching 7 bases. V shed 3 bases and J 2 bases; nucleotides not matched to a gene: 3. CDR3 length equals 14 residues. The germline gives CDR1 SGHAT, CDR2 FQDESV (reference sequence). The CDR3 loop reads CASSLDRTNYGYTF. CDR3 DNA: TGTGCCAGCAGCTTGGACAGGACGAACTATGGCTACACCTTC. Full variable domain (rest looked up from reference TRBV11-1 and TRBJ1-2): EAEVAQSPRYKITEKSQAVAFWCDPISGHATLYWYRQILGQGPELLVQFQDESVVDDSQLPKDRFSAERLKGVDSTLKIQPAELGDSAMYLCASSLDRTNYGYTFGSGTRLTVV.

This clone was observed a handful of times. The rearrangement joins TRBV5-1 to TRBJ2-3; 11 bases match TRBD2. The V gene's germline CDR1 is SGHRS and CDR2 YFSETQ. The CDR3 covers 17 residues. Losses at the gene ends were 0 bases for V and 1 base for J; bases not matched to a gene: 4. CDR3 loop: CASSLVVTSGGTDTQYF. CDR3 DNA: TGCGCCAGCAGCTTGGTGGTGACTAGCGGGGGCACAGATACGCAGTATTTT.

This clone appeared a few times. This chain links TRBV4-3 with TRBJ1-4; 7 bases are a match to TRBD1. This CDR3 region has 14 residues. Looked up from germline, CDR1 is LGHNA and CDR2 is YSLEER. J gave up 10 bases and V 0 bases, and 5 bases lay outside the gene matches. The CDR3 sequence: CASSQDRSGGKLFF. Here the CDR3 DNA reads TGCGCCAGCAGCCAAGATCGGTCAGGGGGAAAACTGTTTTTT.

This clone was detected a few times. The chain uses TRBV27 and TRBJ2-3; 16 nucleotides align to TRBD2. Germline-derived CDR1 and CDR2 are MNHEY and SMNVEV (reference sequence). V lost 5 bases and J lost 9; bases outside the gene matches: 2. CDR3 length: 14 residues. The CDR3: CASSGTSGRDTQYF. CDR3 DNA sequence: TGTGCCAGCAGTGGGACTAGCGGGAGGGACACGCAGTATTTT.

The rearrangement uses TRBV2 and TRBJ1-1; TRBD1 agrees at 7 bases. The CDR3 consists of 12 residues. Germline CDR1 is SNHLY and CDR2 is FYNNEI. The V segment lost 10 bases and the J segment 4 bases; nucleotides outside the gene matches: 6. The DNA for the CDR3 is TGTGCCACCCGAACAGGGGTCACTGAAGCTTTCTTT. Its translation is CATRTGVTEAFF.

This clone was detected only a few times. This chain uses TRBV6-5 with TRBJ2-2, with a tentative D call TRBD1 (6 bases). V lost 0 bases and J lost 5, with 10 bases in between. From germline, CDR1 is MNHEY and CDR2 SVGAGI. This CDR3 is built from 15 residues. The CDR3 loop is CASSYSGARTGELFF. DNA for the CDR3: TGTGCCAGCAGTTACTCGGGGGCGCGAACCGGGGAGCTGTTTTTT.

This chain uses TRBV7-2 with TRBJ1-1; no definite D call. Trimming shortened V by 3 bases and J by 1 base, and 6 bases separated the two germline ends. The CDR3 extends over 13 amino acids. CDR1 and CDR2 from the germline V gene are SGHTA and FQGNSA. The CDR3 nucleotides read TGTGCCAGCAGCTTTGCAGGGAACACTGAAGCTTTCTTT. Its translation: CASSFAGNTEAFF.

This clone was recorded a few times. This chain joins TRBV19 and TRBJ2-1; a weak D match, TRBD2 (5 bases). The V gene lost 6 bases and the J gene lost 10 bases, with 16 bases spanning the gap. In germline, CDR1 is LNHDA, CDR2 SQIVND (reference sequence). This CDR3 spans 13 amino acids. CDR3 sequence reads: CASSRIGKDEQFF. The CDR3 coding sequence is TGTGCCAGTAGCCGGATCGGGAAGGACGAGCAGTTCTTC.

This clone occurred a few times. The rearrangement links TRBV28 to TRBJ1-4; tentative D call: TRBD1 (5 bases). Trimming cost V 4 bases and J 0 bases, with 12 bases left between them. The CDR3 consists of 16 residues. The germline gives CDR1 MDHEN, CDR2 SYDVKM. The CDR3 nucleotides read TGTGCCAGCAGTTCCATCAGGGAAGCAACTAATGAAAAACTGTTTTTT. The encoded protein is CASSSIREATNEKLFF.

The CDR3 spells CASSLSTAQETQYF. For the CDR3, the DNA is TGTGCCAGCAGCTTAAGCACAGCCCAAGAGACCCAGTACTTC. J is TRBJ2-5 and V is TRBV7-3, with D uncertain. Trimming removed 1 base at V and 1 base at J, with 7 bases between. Germline values: CDR1 SGHTA, CDR2 FQGTGA. The CDR3 sequence is 14 residues long.

The chain joins TRBV7-3 to TRBJ2-5, with 10 bases fitting TRBD1. Germline loops: CDR1 SGHTA, CDR2 FQGTGA. V shed 6 bases and J 4 bases; nucleotides not matched to a gene: 8. The CDR3 spans 15 residues. CDR3 nucleotides: TGTGCCAGCAGTTACCGGACAGGGGGAAGAGAGACCCAGTACTTC. Residues: CASSYRTGGRETQYF.

This clone was observed a handful of times. Different DNA sequences within this sample yield the same CDR3. This rearrangement joins TRBV15 to TRBJ2-7; D is unclear. V lost 0 bases and J 0 bases, leaving 6 bases between the germline ends. Germline V gene sequence: CDR1 LNHNV, CDR2 YYDKDF (reference sequence). This CDR3 comprises 14 residues. As DNA, the CDR3 is TGTGCCACCAGCAGAGACGGCGGCTCCTACGAGCAGTACTTC. Translated: CATSRDGGSYEQYF.

The chain joins TRBV6-5 to TRBJ2-7; 9 bases match TRBD1. Germline V gene data show CDR1 as MNHEY and CDR2 as SVGAGI. Trimming removed 6 bases from V and 6 bases from J; junction bases left unmatched: 12. This CDR3 has 15 amino acids. The CDR3 coding sequence is TGTGCCAGCAGGGACGCAGGACAGGGGTTGTCCGAGCAGTACTTC. It translates to CASRDAGQGLSEQYF.

The chain has TRBV11-2 and TRBJ2-3, with a weak D call TRBD2 (6 bases). Germline-derived CDR1 and CDR2 are SGHAT and FQNNGV. Trimming pared 5 bases from V and 2 bases from J, leaving 17 bases between. The CDR3 length is 16 residues. CDR3 coding DNA: TGTGCCAGCAGCCGCAGCAGGGCGGGATACACAGATACGCAGTATTTT. Amino acids: CASSRSRAGYTDTQYF.

This clone has just a few counts. The chain uses TRBV6-1 and TRBJ1-4, with unresolved D. The V and J ends lost 6 bases and 8 bases respectively, with 4 bases between them. The CDR3 runs 10 residues. Germline V gives CDR1 MNHNS, CDR2 SASEGT. CDR3 sequence (DNA): TGTGCCAGCAGGTCGGAAAAACTGTTTTTT. Amino acid sequence: CASRSEKLFF.

This clone was found a few times. The chain has TRBV19 and TRBJ2-6; D perhaps matches TRBD1 (6 bases). The V end was cut by 8 bases, the J end by 0 bases, with 11 bases between. The germline V gene has CDR1 LNHDA and CDR2 SQIVND (reference sequence). This CDR3 is built from 15 residues. The CDR3 reads CASYGQHSGANVLTF. CDR3 sequence (DNA): TGTGCCAGTTACGGACAGCACTCTGGGGCCAACGTCCTGACTTTC.

This clone was counted a few times. Germline and junction disagree at one end, which may indicate a read error. This chain connects TRBV28 to TRBJ2-7; TRBD1 matches 8 bases. Per the germline V gene, CDR1 is MDHEN and CDR2 is SYDVKM. The CDR3 contains 13 residues. Here the CDR3 reads CASSPADRGRRGF. As DNA, the CDR3 is TGTGCCAGCAGTCCCGCTGACAGGGGCCGTCGGGGCTTC.

V gene TRBV4-1 combines with J gene TRBJ2-3; D remains ambiguous. This CDR3 spans 14 amino acids. Germline loops: CDR1 MGHRA, CDR2 YSYEKL. The V gene lost 4 bases and the J gene lost 3 bases, with 11 bases spanning the gap. CDR3 bases: TGCGCCAGCAGCCGAGTTCTAGAAACAGATACGCAGTATTTT. It specifies CASSRVLETDTQYF.

This clone was counted only a few times. This rearrangement joins TRBV7-3 to TRBJ2-1; D perhaps matches TRBD2 (5 bases). Germline CDR1 is SGHTA and CDR2 is FQGTGA. The CDR3 is 13 amino acids. Trimming left V 9 bases short and J 7 bases short, with 16 bases between. CDR3 amino acids: CASAREHWNEQFF. The CDR3 nucleotides read TGTGCCAGTGCACGGGAACACTGGAATGAGCAGTTCTTC.

This chain connects TRBV7-2 to TRBJ2-1; no reliable D call. The V end lost 5 bases, the J end lost 8 bases, and 13 bases lay between the germline ends. This CDR3 comprises 13 residues. Germline-derived CDR1 and CDR2 are SGHTA and FQGNSA. The chain's CDR3 is CASSPLKGDEQFF. In DNA form, the CDR3 reads TGTGCCAGCAGCCCCTTGAAAGGAGATGAGCAGTTCTTC.

Only a few counts were recorded for this clone. The chain carries TRBV19 and TRBJ1-5, with 7 positions matching TRBD1. The J segment lost 0 bases and the V segment lost 2 bases, leaving 4 bases of the junction unmatched. CDR1 is LNHDA and CDR2 is SQIVND in the germline V gene (reference sequence). The CDR3 totals 16 residues. This CDR3 reads CASSIRQGHSNQPQHF. The CDR3 DNA follows: TGTGCCAGTAGTATACGACAGGGCCATAGCAATCAGCCCCAGCATTTT. Filled out from reference TRBV19 and TRBJ1-5, the complete variable domain reads DGGITQSPKYLFRKEGQNVTLSCEQNLNHDAMYWYRQDPGQGLRLIYYSQIVNDFQKGDIAEGYSVSREKKESFPLTVTSAQKNPTAFYLCASSIRQGHSNQPQHFGDGTRLSIL.

This sequence joins TRBV7-9 and TRBJ1-4; no firm D call. This CDR3 spans 14 amino acids. Trimming pared 4 bases from V and 0 bases from J, leaving 6 bases between. CDR1 and CDR2 from the germline V gene are SEHNR and FQNEAQ (reference sequence). Here the CDR3 reads CASSSRATNEKLFF. The CDR3 nucleotides are TGTGCCAGCAGCTCCCGGGCAACTAATGAAAAACTGTTTTTT.

The J gene is TRBJ2-2, the V gene TRBV7-9, with D possibly being TRBD2 (6 bases). The CDR3 runs to 13 residues. Between the trimmed V and J ends, which lost 8 bases and 7 bases, there was a span of 14 bases. The germline V gene has CDR1 SEHNR and CDR2 FQNEAQ (reference sequence). The CDR3 reads CASGGSLVGELFF. The CDR3 region has the DNA TGTGCCAGCGGGGGGAGTTTAGTCGGGGAGCTGTTTTTT.

This clone was detected a few times. The chain joins TRBV18 to TRBJ1-4, with TRBD1 identical over 9 bases. Germline V lookup: CDR1 KGHSH, CDR2 LQKENI. Unmatched junction bases numbered 12, after V lost 6 bases and J lost 10 bases. The CDR3 is 15 residues long. Here the CDR3 DNA reads TGTGCCAGCTCCCAACCGGGACAGGGTGGAAGAAAACTGTTTTTT. Protein product: CASSQPGQGGRKLFF.

This clone came up a few times. This sequence joins TRBV7-3 and TRBJ2-1, with D tentatively TRBD1 (5 bases). In germline, CDR1 is SGHTA, CDR2 FQGTGA. Trimming took 5 bases from V and 4 from J, leaving 15 bases between them. The CDR3 is 15 residues long. The DNA of the CDR3 is TGTGCCAGCAGCCTAGACAGTGGTTTTTACAATGAGCAGTTCTTC. Protein sequence: CASSLDSGFYNEQFF.

The chain is built from TRBV9 and TRBJ2-3; 10 bases are shared with TRBD2. V lost 2 bases to trimming and J lost 4 bases; unmatched junction nucleotides: 7. The CDR3 is made up of 16 amino acids. Germline CDR1 is SGDLS and CDR2 is YYNGEE. CDR3 sequence reads: CASSVGRAGGADTQYF. CDR3 coding DNA: TGTGCCAGCAGCGTGGGTCGAGCGGGAGGGGCAGATACGCAGTATTTT.

This clone has only a few counts. The chain has TRBV4-3 and TRBJ2-3, with a possible D match to TRBD2 (5 bases). The V gene's germline CDR1 is LGHNA and CDR2 YSLEER. The CDR3 loop spans 18 amino acids. The V end lost 4 bases, the J end lost 4 bases, and 24 bases lay between the germline ends. The CDR3 region is CASSPRPASGAGSDTQYF. The CDR3 nucleotides are TGCGCCAGCAGCCCCCGGCCCGCGAGCGGAGCAGGCTCAGATACGCAGTATTTT.

The chain is built from TRBV5-6 and TRBJ1-4; TRBD1 matches 9 bases. Germline V gives CDR1 SGHDT, CDR2 YYEEEE. The CDR3 sequence is 19 residues long. V trimming: 4 bases; J trimming: 8 bases; junction bases outside the gene matches: 21. Written as DNA, the CDR3 is TGTGCCAGCAGCGCAGCACCGGGACAGGGATCCTTATTGGAGGAAAAACTGTTTTTT. It specifies CASSAAPGQGSLLEEKLFF.

The V and J genes are TRBV11-2 and TRBJ2-5; 9 nucleotides line up with TRBD2. The trim removed 1 base at V and 1 base at J, leaving 1 base unmatched. Per the germline V gene, CDR1 is SGHAT and CDR2 is FQNNGV. The CDR3 length is 15 residues. The DNA for the CDR3 is TGTGCCAGCAGCTTAGCTAGCGGGACCCAAGAGACCCAGTACTTC. Encoded protein: CASSLASGTQETQYF. Full variable domain (remainder filled in from reference TRBV11-2 and TRBJ2-5): EAGVAQSPRYKIIEKRQSVAFWCNPISGHATLYWYQQILGQGPKLLIQFQNNGVVDDSQLPKDRFSAERLKGVDSTLKIQPAKLEDSAVYLCASSLASGTQETQYFGPGTRLLVL.